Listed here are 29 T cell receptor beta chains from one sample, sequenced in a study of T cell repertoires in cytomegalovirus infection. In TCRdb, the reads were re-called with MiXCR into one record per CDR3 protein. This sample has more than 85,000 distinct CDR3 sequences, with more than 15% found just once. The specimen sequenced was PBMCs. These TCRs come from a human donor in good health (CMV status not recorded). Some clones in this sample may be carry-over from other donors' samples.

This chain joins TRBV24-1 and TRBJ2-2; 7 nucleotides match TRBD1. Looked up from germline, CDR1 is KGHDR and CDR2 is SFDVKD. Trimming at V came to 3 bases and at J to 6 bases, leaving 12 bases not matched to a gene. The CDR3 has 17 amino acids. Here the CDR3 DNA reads TGTGCCACCAGTGATAAGAAAAACAGGGGATACGCCGGGGAGCTGTTTTTT. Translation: CATSDKKNRGYAGELFF.

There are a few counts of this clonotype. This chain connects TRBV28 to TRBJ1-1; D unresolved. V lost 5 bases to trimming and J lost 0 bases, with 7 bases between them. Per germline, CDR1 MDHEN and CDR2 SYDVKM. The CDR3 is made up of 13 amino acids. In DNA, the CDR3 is TGTGCCAGCAGTCCACCCCTGAACACTGAAGCTTTCTTT. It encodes CASSPPLNTEAFF.

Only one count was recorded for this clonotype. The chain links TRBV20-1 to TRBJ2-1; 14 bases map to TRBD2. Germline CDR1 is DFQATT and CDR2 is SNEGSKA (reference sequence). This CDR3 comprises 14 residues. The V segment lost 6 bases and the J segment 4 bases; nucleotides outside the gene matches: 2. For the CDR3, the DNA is TGCAGTGCGGGGACTAGCGGGGGTTACAATGAGCAGTTCTTC. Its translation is CSAGTSGGYNEQFF.

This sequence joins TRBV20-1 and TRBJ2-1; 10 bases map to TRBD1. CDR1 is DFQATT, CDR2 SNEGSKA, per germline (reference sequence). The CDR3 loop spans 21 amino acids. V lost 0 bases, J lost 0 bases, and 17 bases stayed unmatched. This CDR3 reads CSARDFRGDRGLYSSYNEQFF. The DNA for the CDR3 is TGCAGTGCTAGAGATTTTAGAGGGGACAGGGGCCTTTACAGCTCCTACAATGAGCAGTTCTTC.

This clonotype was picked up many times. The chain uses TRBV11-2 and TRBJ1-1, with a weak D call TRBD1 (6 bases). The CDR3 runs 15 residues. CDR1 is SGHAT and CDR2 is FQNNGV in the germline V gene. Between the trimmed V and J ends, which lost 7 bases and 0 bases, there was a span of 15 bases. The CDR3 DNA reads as TGTGCCAGCATGACAGGTCTTCTTATGAACACTGAAGCTTTCTTT. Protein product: CASMTGLLMNTEAFF.

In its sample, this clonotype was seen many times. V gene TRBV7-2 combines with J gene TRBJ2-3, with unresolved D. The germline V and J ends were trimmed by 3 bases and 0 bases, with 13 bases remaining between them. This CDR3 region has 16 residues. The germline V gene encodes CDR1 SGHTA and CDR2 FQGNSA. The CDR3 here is CASSLSWVASTDTQYF. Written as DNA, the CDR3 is TGTGCCAGCAGCTTGTCGTGGGTCGCTAGCACAGATACGCAGTATTTT.

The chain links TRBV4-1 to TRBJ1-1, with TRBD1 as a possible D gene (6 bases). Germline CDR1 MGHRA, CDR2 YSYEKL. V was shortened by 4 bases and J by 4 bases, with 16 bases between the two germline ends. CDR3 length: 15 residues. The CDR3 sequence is CASSPVQGHGTEAFF. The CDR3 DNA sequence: TGCGCCAGCAGCCCCGTACAGGGTCACGGCACTGAAGCTTTCTTT.

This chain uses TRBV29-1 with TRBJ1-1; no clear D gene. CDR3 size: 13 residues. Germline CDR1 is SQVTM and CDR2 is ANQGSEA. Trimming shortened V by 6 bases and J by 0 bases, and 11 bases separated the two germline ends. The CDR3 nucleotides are TGCAGCGTGAAGTGGCTGATGAACACTGAAGCTTTCTTT. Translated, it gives CSVKWLMNTEAFF.

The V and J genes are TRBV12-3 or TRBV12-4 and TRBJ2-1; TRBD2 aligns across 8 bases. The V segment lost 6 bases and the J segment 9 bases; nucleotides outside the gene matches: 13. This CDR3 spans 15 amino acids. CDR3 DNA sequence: TGTGCCAGCAGCTATAGTTCCGGGGGGGGCCTTGAGCAGTTCTTC. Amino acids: CASSYSSGGGLEQFF.

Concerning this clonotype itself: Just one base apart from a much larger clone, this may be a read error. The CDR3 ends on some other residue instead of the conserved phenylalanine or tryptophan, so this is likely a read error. CDR3 amino acids: CASSKERGGWDEQFL. The CDR3 region has the DNA TGTGCCAGCAGTAAAGAGCGGGGGGGCTGGGATGAGCAGTTCTTA. The chain has TRBV7-2 and TRBJ2-1; TRBD2 agrees at 10 bases. Germline V CDR1 and CDR2: SGHTA, FQGNSA. V shed 6 bases, J shed 8 bases, and the junction held 10 bases outside the gene matches. There are 15 residues in the CDR3.

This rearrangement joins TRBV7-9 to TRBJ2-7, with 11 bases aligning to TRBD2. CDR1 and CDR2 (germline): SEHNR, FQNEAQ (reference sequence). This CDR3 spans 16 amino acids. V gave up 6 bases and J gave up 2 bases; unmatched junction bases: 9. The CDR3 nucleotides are TGTGCCAGCAGTCCACTATTTAGCGGGGGGGCCTACGAGCAGTACTTC. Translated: CASSPLFSGGAYEQYF. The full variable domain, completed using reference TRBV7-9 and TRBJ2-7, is DTGVSQNPRHKITKRGQNVTFRCDPISEHNRLYWYRQTLGQGPEFLTYFQNEAQLEKSRLLSDRFSAERPKGSFSTLEIQRTEQGDSAMYLCASSPLFSGGAYEQYFGPGTRLTVT.

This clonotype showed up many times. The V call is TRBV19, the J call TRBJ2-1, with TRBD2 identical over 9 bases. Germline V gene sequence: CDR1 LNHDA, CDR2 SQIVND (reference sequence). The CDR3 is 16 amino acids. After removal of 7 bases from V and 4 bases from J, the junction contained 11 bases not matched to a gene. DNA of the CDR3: TGTGCCAGTAAATTTTCTAAGCTAGCGGGATACAATGAGCAGTTCTTC. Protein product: CASKFSKLAGYNEQFF.

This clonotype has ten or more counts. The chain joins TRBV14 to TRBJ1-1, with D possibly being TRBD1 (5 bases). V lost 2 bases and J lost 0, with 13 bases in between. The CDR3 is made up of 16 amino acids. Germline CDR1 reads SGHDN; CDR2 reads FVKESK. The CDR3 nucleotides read TGTGCCAGCAGCCAACTATGGGGCAGCTTGAACACTGAAGCTTTCTTT. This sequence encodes CASSQLWGSLNTEAFF.

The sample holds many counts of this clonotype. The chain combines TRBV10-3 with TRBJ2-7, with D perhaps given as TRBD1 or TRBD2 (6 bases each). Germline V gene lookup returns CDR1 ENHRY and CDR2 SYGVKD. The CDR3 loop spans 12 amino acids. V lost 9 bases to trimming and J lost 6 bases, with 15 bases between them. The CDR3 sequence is CAIGQGGTEQYF. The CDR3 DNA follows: TGTGCCATAGGCCAAGGGGGGACCGAGCAGTACTTC.

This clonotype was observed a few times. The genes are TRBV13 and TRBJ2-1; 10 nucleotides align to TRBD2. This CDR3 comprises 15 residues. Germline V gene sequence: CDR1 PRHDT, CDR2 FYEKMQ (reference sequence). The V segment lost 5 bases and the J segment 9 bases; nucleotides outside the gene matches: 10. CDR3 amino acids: CASSPRGAGGFEQFF. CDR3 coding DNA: TGTGCCAGCAGCCCCCGGGGAGCGGGGGGGTTTGAGCAGTTCTTC. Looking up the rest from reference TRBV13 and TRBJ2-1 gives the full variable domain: AAGVIQSPRHLIKEKRETATLKCYPIPRHDTVYWYQQGPGQDPQFLISFYEKMQSDKGSIPDRFSAQQFSDYHSELNMSSLELGDSALYFCASSPRGAGGFEQFFGPGTRLTVL.

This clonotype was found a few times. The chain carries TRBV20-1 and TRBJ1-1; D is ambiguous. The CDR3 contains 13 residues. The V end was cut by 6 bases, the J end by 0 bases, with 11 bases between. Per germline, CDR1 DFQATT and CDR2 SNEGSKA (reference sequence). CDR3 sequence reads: CSAVQIMNTEAFF. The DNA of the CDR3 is TGCAGTGCAGTTCAAATCATGAACACTGAAGCTTTCTTT.

The CDR3 reads CASAWTGDEKLFF. In nucleotides, the CDR3 is TGTGCCAGCGCCTGGACAGGGGATGAAAAACTGTTTTTT. The rearrangement uses TRBV12-3 or TRBV12-4 and TRBJ1-4; 9 nucleotides line up with TRBD1. The CDR3 has 13 amino acids. V was clipped by 8 bases and J by 6 bases; unmatched bases: 4.

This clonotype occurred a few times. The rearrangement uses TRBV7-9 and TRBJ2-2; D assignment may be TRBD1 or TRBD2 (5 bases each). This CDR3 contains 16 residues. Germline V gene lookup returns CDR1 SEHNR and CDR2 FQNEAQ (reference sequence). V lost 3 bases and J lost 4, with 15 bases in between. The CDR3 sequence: CASSFLGPRGTGELFF. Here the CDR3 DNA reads TGTGCCAGCAGCTTTTTGGGGCCGAGGGGCACCGGGGAGCTGTTTTTT.

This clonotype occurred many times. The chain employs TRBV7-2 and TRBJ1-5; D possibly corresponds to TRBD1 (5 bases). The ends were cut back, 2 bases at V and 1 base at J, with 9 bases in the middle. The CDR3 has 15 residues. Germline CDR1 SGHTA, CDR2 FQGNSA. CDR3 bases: TGTGCCAGCAGCTTATCAGGGTCCAGCAATCAGCCCCAGCATTTT. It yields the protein CASSLSGSSNQPQHF.

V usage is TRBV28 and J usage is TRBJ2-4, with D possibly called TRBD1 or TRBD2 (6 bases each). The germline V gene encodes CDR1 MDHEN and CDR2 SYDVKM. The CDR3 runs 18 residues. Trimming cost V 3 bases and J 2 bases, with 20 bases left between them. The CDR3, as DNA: TGTGCCAGCAGTTTGGGGAGGATTAGGAGGGGGACCAAAAACATTCAGTACTTC. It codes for CASSLGRIRRGTKNIQYF.

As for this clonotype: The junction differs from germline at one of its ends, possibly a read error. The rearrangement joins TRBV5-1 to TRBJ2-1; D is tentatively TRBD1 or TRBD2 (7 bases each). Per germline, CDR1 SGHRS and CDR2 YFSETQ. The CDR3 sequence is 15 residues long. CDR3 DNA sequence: TGCACCAGCAGCTTGCAGGGGGGGGCTAACAATGAGCAGTTCTTC. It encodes CTSSLQGGANNEQFF.

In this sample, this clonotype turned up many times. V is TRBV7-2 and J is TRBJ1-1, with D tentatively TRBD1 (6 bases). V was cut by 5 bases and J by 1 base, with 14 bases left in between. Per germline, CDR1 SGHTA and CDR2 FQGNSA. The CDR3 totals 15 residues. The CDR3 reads CASSRQGGGNTEAFF. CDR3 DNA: TGTGCCAGCAGCAGACAAGGGGGTGGGAACACTGAAGCTTTCTTT.

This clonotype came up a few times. The CDR3 DNA reads TGCAGTGCTAGAGACGGGGCGGGGGTGAACAATGAGCAGTTCTTC. Encoded protein: CSARDGAGVNNEQFF. V gene TRBV20-1 combines with J gene TRBJ2-1; 7 nucleotides align to TRBD2. V shed 0 bases, J shed 5 bases, and the junction held 7 bases outside the gene matches. This CDR3 has 15 residues. The germline V gene has CDR1 DFQATT and CDR2 SNEGSKA (reference sequence).

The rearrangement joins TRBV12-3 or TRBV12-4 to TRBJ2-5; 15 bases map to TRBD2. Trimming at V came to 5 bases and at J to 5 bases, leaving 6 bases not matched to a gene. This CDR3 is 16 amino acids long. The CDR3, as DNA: TGTGCCAGCAGTCGGACTAGCGGGGGGGCCGCGGAGACCCAGTACTTC. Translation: CASSRTSGGAAETQYF.

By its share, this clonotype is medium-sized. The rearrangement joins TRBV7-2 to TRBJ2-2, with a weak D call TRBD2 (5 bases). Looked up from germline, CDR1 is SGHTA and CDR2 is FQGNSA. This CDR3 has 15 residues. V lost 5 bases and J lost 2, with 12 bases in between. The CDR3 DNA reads TGTGCCAGCAGCGCAAATCGGGGTAACACCGGGGAGCTGTTTTTT. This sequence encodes CASSANRGNTGELFF.

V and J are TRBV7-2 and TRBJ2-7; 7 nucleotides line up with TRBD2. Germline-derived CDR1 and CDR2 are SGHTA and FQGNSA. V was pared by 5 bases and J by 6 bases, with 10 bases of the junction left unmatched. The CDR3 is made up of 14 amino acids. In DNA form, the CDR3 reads TGTGCCAGCAGCCTCCGGGCTGGGGGGGGCGAGCAGTACTTC. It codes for CASSLRAGGGEQYF.

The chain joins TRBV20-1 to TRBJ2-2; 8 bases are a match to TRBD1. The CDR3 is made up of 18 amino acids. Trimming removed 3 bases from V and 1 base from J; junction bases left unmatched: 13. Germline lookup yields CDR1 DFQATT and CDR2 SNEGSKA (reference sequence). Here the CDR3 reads CSASSQGATDLNTGELFF. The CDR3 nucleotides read TGCAGTGCTAGCTCCCAGGGGGCCACAGACCTGAACACCGGGGAGCTGTTTTTT.

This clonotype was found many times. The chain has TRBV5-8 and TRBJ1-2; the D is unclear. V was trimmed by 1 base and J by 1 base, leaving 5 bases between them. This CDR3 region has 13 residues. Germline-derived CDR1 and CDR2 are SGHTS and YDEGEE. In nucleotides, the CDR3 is TGTGCCAGCAGCTTGAGAGTTAACTATGGCTACACCTTC. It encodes CASSLRVNYGYTF. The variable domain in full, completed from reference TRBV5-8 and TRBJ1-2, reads EAGVTQSPTHLIKTRGQQATLRCSPISGHTSVYWYQQALGLGLQFLLWYDEGEERNRGNFPPRFSGRQFPNYSSELNVNALELEDSALYLCASSLRVNYGYTFGSGTRLTVV.

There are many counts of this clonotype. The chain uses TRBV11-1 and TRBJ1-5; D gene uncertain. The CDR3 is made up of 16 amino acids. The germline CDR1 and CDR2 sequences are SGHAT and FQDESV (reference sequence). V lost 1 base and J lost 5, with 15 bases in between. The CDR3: CASSLGGKVEYQPQHF. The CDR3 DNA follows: TGTGCCAGCAGCTTAGGAGGGAAGGTAGAATATCAGCCCCAGCATTTT.